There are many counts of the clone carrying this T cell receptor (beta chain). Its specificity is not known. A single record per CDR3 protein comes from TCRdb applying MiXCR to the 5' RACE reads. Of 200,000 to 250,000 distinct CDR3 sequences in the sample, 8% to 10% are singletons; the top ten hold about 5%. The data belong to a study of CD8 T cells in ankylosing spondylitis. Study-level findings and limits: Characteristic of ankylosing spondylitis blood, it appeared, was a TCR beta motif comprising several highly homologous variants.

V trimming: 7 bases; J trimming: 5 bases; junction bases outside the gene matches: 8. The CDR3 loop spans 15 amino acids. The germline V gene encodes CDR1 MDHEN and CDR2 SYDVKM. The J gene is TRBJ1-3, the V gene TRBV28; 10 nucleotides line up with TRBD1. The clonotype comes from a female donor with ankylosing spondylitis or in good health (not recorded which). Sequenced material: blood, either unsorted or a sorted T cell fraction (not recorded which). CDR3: CASNVPGQGRNTIYF. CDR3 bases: TGTGCCAGCAATGTACCGGGACAGGGGAGAAACACCATATATTTT.